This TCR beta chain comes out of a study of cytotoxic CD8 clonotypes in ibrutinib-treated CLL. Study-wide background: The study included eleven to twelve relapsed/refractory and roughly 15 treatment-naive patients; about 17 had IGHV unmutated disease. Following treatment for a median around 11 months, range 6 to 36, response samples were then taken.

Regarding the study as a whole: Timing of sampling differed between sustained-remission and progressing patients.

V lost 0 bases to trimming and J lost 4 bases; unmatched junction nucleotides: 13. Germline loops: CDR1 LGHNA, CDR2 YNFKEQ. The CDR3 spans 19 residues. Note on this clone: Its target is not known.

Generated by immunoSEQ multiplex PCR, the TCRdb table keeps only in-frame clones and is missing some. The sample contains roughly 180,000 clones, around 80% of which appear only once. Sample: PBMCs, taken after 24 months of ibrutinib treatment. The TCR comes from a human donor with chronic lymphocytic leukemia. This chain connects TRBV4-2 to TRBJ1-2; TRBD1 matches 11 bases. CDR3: CASSQDLFTGTGGSYGYTF. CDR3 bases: TGTGCCAGCAGCCAAGATTTATTCACCGGGACAGGGGGTTCCTATGGCTACACCTTC.